A selection of T cell receptor beta chains follows, all from one sample in a study of beta chain features in type 1 diabetes. Assay: immunoSEQ multiplex PCR; the TCRdb copy retains only in-frame clones and omits some. Seen here are a few hundred thousand clones, 9% to 10% observed once, and the top ten hold 0.03% to 0.04%. The sequencing sample was made of naive CD4+ T cells from blood. The origin of the receptors is a woman between 18 and 29 years old in good health. Each CDR3 is given with its conserved first and last residue. Each record gives: V gene, D gene, J gene, clone size, CDR3 length, CDR3 protein, CDR3 DNA. D genes are given only for firm matches. Some rows mark clone size as missing; the rest say once, few, many or name a class of expanded clone.

>TRBV2|NA|TRBJ2-5|few|13
CASSGAGQETQYF
TGTGCCAGCAGTGGGGCTGGCCAAGAGACCCAGTACTTC
>TRBV7-2|NA|TRBJ2-7|many|15
CASSPRGISSYEQYF
TGTGCCAGCAGTCCCCGCGGAATTAGCTCCTACGAGCAGTACTTC
>TRBV6-1|TRBD2|TRBJ2-3|NA|15
CASSPSGRASDTQYF
TGTGCCAGCAGTCCTAGCGGGAGGGCCTCAGATACGCAGTATTTT
>TRBV30|NA|TRBJ1-3|few|13
CAWGRGGGNTIYF
TGTGCCTGGGGCCGGGGTGGTGGAAACACCATATATTTT
>TRBV4-1|TRBD2|TRBJ2-5|few|16
CASSQDRLAVSETQYF
TGCGCCAGCAGCCAAGATAGACTAGCGGTCTCAGAGACCCAGTACTTC
>TRBV5-5|TRBD1|TRBJ1-2|NA|12
CASSLRGQGYTF
TGTGCCAGCAGCTTGAGGGGGCAAGGCTACACCTTC
>TRBV29-1|NA|TRBJ1-1|NA|12
CSVESVNTEAFF
TGCAGCGTTGAATCAGTGAACACTGAAGCTTTCTTT
>TRBV7-2|TRBD2|TRBJ2-4|few|16
CASSLQLAGPINIQYF
TGTGCCAGCAGCTTACAACTAGCGGGGCCAATAAACATTCAGTACTTC
>TRBV30|TRBD1|TRBJ1-1|few|15
CAWSARDRGTAEAFF
TGTGCCTGGAGCGCCCGGGACAGGGGGACCGCTGAAGCTTTCTTT
>TRBV29-1|NA|TRBJ2-5|many|12
CSVVQGRETQYF
TGCAGCGTTGTGCAGGGCAGAGAGACCCAGTACTTC
>TRBV2|NA|TRBJ2-7|NA|14
CASNRQGSSYEQYF
TGTGCCAGCAATCGGCAGGGGTCGTCCTACGAGCAGTACTTC
>TRBV5-1|NA|TRBJ1-5|NA|13
CASSPTGNQPQHF
TGCGCCAGCAGTCCGACAGGCAATCAGCCCCAGCATTTT
>TRBV5-4|TRBD2|TRBJ2-1|few|17
CASSLGTGGGTGNEQFF
TGTGCCAGCAGCTTGGGGACGGGGGGAGGGACTGGGAATGAGCAGTTCTTC
>TRBV5-1|NA|TRBJ1-4|NA|15
CASSFGGRRDEKLFF
TGCGCCAGCAGCTTCGGGGGACGGAGAGATGAAAAACTGTTTTTT
>TRBV2|NA|TRBJ2-5|few|10
CASAKETQYF
TGTGCCAGCGCGAAAGAGACCCAGTACTTC
>TRBV19|TRBD1|TRBJ2-5|few|19
CASSIEGRQGAYPKETQYF
TGTGCCAGTAGTATAGAAGGGCGACAGGGGGCTTACCCGAAAGAGACCCAGTACTTC
>TRBV7-8|TRBD2|TRBJ2-2|few|18
CASSWGLAGGQNTGELFF
TGTGCCAGCAGCTGGGGACTAGCGGGGGGGCAGAACACCGGGGAGCTGTTTTTT
>TRBV7-8|TRBD1|TRBJ2-1|NA|15
CASSFNRDRYNEQFF
TGTGCCAGCAGCTTCAACCGGGACAGATACAATGAGCAGTTCTTC
>TRBV13|NA|TRBJ2-2|NA|14
CASSLTEGAGELFF
TGTGCCAGCAGCTTAACGGAAGGGGCCGGGGAGCTGTTTTTT
>TRBV30|NA|TRBJ2-5|few|15
CAWSVGQGTAETQYF
TGTGCCTGGAGTGTGGGTCAGGGAACGGCAGAGACCCAGTACTTC
>TRBV6-5|NA|TRBJ2-6|few|14
CASRQGTGANVLTF
TGTGCCAGCAGGCAGGGGACTGGGGCCAACGTCCTGACTTTC
>TRBV11-2|NA|TRBJ2-2|NA|15
CASITGTVPTGELFF
TGTGCCAGCATTACCGGGACTGTACCCACCGGGGAGCTGTTTTTT
>TRBV15|TRBD1|TRBJ1-5|NA|14
CATSIDRVSQPQHF
TGTGCCACCAGCATTGACAGGGTGAGTCAGCCCCAGCATTTT
>TRBV7-9|TRBD2|TRBJ2-1|few|18
CASSPGLAGGFAYNEQFF
TGTGCCAGCAGCCCCGGACTAGCGGGAGGATTTGCCTACAATGAGCAGTTCTTC
>TRBV6-1|NA|TRBJ2-7|few|13
CASSVTSSYEQYF
TGTGCCAGCAGTGTGACTAGCTCCTACGAGCAGTACTTC
>TRBV7-6|NA|TRBJ1-2|few|13
CASSSRVSNYITF
TGTGCCAGCAGCTCCCGGGTTTCGAACTACATTACCTTC
>TRBV27|TRBD2|TRBJ2-1|NA|14
CASSSLAGVDEQFF
TGTGCCAGCAGTTCACTAGCGGGGGTGGATGAGCAGTTCTTC
>TRBV6-1|TRBD1|TRBJ1-2|NA|15
CASSEAQTGNYGYTF
TGTGCCAGCAGTGAAGCGCAGACAGGGAACTATGGCTACACCTTC
>TRBV30|NA|TRBJ2-1|NA|11
CAWSPLNEQFF
TGTGCCTGGAGTCCCCTCAATGAGCAGTTCTTC
>TRBV7-8|NA|TRBJ2-7|few|17
CASSLASYRASPYEQYF
TGTGCCAGCAGCTTAGCCAGTTACAGGGCTTCTCCCTACGAGCAGTACTTC
>TRBV2|TRBD2|TRBJ2-1|few|16
CASRQLAGDSYNEQFF
TGTGCCAGCAGGCAGCTAGCGGGGGACTCCTACAATGAGCAGTTCTTC
>TRBV4-2|NA|TRBJ2-3|few|14
CASSQAGSTDTQYF
TGTGCCAGCAGCCAAGCGGGGAGCACAGATACGCAGTATTTT
>TRBV19|NA|TRBJ2-3|few|14
CASSSLTRTDTQYF
TGTGCCAGTAGTTCCCTCACAAGAACAGATACGCAGTATTTT
>TRBV2|TRBD2|TRBJ2-7|few|17
CASSAVTSVWETYEQYF
TGTGCCAGCAGTGCAGTAACTAGCGTATGGGAGACCTACGAGCAGTACTTC
>TRBV9|TRBD2|TRBJ2-1|few|16
CASSVAWSGGANEQFF
TGTGCCAGCAGCGTAGCTTGGAGCGGGGGGGCCAATGAGCAGTTCTTC
>TRBV15|NA|TRBJ1-3|once|13
CATSRGTEGPIYF
TGTGCCACCAGCAGAGGGACAGAAGGACCCATATATTTT
>TRBV30|TRBD2|TRBJ2-7|few|16
CAWSVTTSGRAYEQYF
TGTGCCTGGAGTGTAACCACTAGCGGGAGGGCCTACGAGCAGTACTTC
>TRBV12-5|TRBD2|TRBJ2-1|NA|15
CASGPGLAAYNEQFF
TGTGCTAGTGGTCCCGGACTAGCGGCTTACAATGAGCAGTTCTTC
>TRBV13|NA|TRBJ1-6|few|16
CASSLGSPGEGSPLHF
TGTGCCAGCAGCTTAGGCTCACCAGGGGAAGGCTCACCCCTCCACTTT
>TRBV19|NA|TRBJ2-5|NA|17
CASSIRYGGLDQETQYF
TGTGCCAGTAGTATTCGATACGGAGGGCTAGATCAAGAGACCCAGTACTTC
>TRBV28|TRBD1|TRBJ1-1|NA|15
CASIPIGAGGTEAFF
TGTGCCAGCATACCCATAGGGGCAGGGGGCACTGAAGCTTTCTTT
>TRBV6-4|NA|TRBJ1-2|NA|14
CASSGRQANYGYTF
TGTGCCAGCAGTGGTCGACAGGCTAACTATGGCTACACCTTC
>TRBV30|NA|TRBJ1-5|NA|16
CAWSRPTGATYQPQHF
TGTGCCTGGAGTCGTCCCACTGGGGCCACCTATCAGCCCCAGCATTTT